This TCR beta chain was found in a study of CD8 T cells in ankylosing spondylitis. Study results and limitations: Reactive arthritis synovial fluid and blood were previously reported to contain some motif variants. It appeared that ankylosing spondylitis blood was characterized by a TCR beta motif of fewer than ten highly homologous variants.

TCRdb itself ran the 5' RACE reads through MiXCR, one entry per CDR3 protein. The table has approximately 340,000 distinct CDR3 sequences, around 15% seen once. This clonotype was picked up a small number of times. Its antigen is still unknown. Sequenced sample: blood, either unsorted or a sorted T cell fraction (not recorded which). This receptor was obtained from a male donor with ankylosing spondylitis or in good health (not recorded which).

The CDR3 nucleotides read TGCAGTGCCAGGGACATTAACACCGGGGAGCTGTTTTTT. Amino acids: CSARDINTGELFF. The chain uses TRBV20-1 and TRBJ2-2, with TRBD1 as a possible D gene (6 bases). In germline, CDR1 is DFQATT, CDR2 SNEGSKA (reference sequence). The CDR3 is 13 residues long. V was shortened by 6 bases and J by 2 bases, with 10 bases between the two germline ends.